This record covers a single T cell receptor (beta chain). Its cognate antigen is unknown. The data were obtained in a study of persistence of HIV-infected CD4 T cells. Study-wide background: A couple of participants gave one leukapheresis sample; others gave up to about 200 mL blood repeatedly.

Cells were stimulated nonspecifically with anti-CD3/anti-CD28 magnetic beads. Sorting of responding CD4+ T cells relied on upregulated CD40 ligand together with CD69. The immunoSEQ assay was version 4, run in survey mode. Clones were sequenced by immunoSEQ multiplex PCR, and TCRdb holds only the in-frame ones, with some missing. The sample shows more than 35,000 clones, approximately 90% of them seen only once. The CDR3 is 17 residues long. CDR1 and CDR2 (germline): SGHDT, YYEEEE. V shed 4 bases, J shed 0 bases, and the junction held 7 bases outside the gene matches. The receptor's source is an adult man with HIV who was CMV-seropositive. The sequences come from CD4+ T cells sorted from PBMCs after roughly 17-hour stimulation, collected from a patient who received antiretroviral therapy. The rearrangement joins TRBV5-6 to TRBJ2-7; 13 nucleotides line up with TRBD2. CDR3 residues: CASSPGLAGPSSYEQYF. CDR3 sequence (DNA): TGTGCCAGCAGCCCGGGACTAGCGGGGCCTAGCTCCTACGAGCAGTACTTC. The variable domain in full, completed from reference TRBV5-6 and TRBJ2-7, reads DAGVTQSPTHLIKTRGQQVTLRCSPKSGHDTVSWYQQALGQGPQFIFQYYEEEERQRGNFPDRFSGHQFPNYSSELNVNALLLGDSALYLCASSPGLAGPSSYEQYFGPGTRLTVT.